This T cell receptor beta chain was found in a study of cytomegalovirus exposure and HLA in healthy donors. Background on the study: The use of the same platform for the 90 to 150 validation repertoires and the 550 to 700 first-cohort repertoires was reported by a later analysis. Study results and caveats: There were around 160 TCR beta chains listed as cytomegalovirus-associated. Researchers reported that a few CMV-associated chains were confirmed in vitro as CMV antigen-specific.

Profiling relied on immunoSEQ multiplex PCR, and the TCRdb table lists in-frame clones only, not all of them. The sample has tens of thousands of clones, 90% seen once; the top ten hold more than 0.85%. V lost 6 bases to trimming and J lost 2 bases, with 17 bases between them. The CDR3 extends over 15 amino acids. Germline V gene lookup returns CDR1 MDHEN and CDR2 SYDVKM. As for this clone: Its antigen is unknown.

The sequenced sample consisted of PBMCs. The rearrangement joins TRBV28 to TRBJ2-7; D is perhaps TRBD2 (6 bases). This sequence originates from a man younger than 35 in good health and CMV-seronegative. Here the CDR3 reads CASSLAARPAYEQYF. In nucleotides, the CDR3 is TGTGCCAGCAGCTTAGCGGCTCGACCCGCCTACGAGCAGTACTTC.